One and the same sample provided the 20 T cell receptor beta chains below, sequenced in a study of blood T cell repertoires in COVID-19. The data were produced by immunoSEQ multiplex PCR, yet TCRdb's version contains in-frame clones alone and is incomplete. Among about 210,000 clones listed, 70% to 90% were seen once. Sequenced: PBMCs or T cells enriched from blood (not recorded which). All receptors derive from a man aged 25-40 years who had recovered from COVID-19.

The rearrangement uses TRBV6-1 and TRBJ1-2; the D gene is possibly TRBD1 (6 bases). This CDR3 has 16 amino acids. The germline CDR1 and CDR2 sequences are MNHNS and SASEGT. Trimming took 1 base from V and 4 from J, leaving 16 bases between them. The CDR3 DNA is TGTGCCAGCAGTGAAGGGGGACACATTATCCCCTATGGCTACACCTTC. Encoded protein: CASSEGGHIIPYGYTF.

The genes are TRBV30 and TRBJ1-2; the D gene is possibly TRBD1 (5 bases). The CDR3 loop spans 13 amino acids. The germline V gene has CDR1 GTSNPN and CDR2 SVGIG (reference sequence). V was shortened by 4 bases and J by 6 bases, with 15 bases between the two germline ends. This chain's CDR3 is CAWTLGAEDGYTF. CDR3 nucleotides: TGTGCCTGGACCCTAGGGGCCGAGGATGGCTACACCTTC. Filled out from reference TRBV30 and TRBJ1-2, the complete variable domain reads SQTIHQWPATLVQPVGSPLSLECTVEGTSNPNLYWYRQAAGRGLQLLFYSVGIGQISSEVPQNLSASRPQDRQFILSSKKLLLSDSGFYLCAWTLGAEDGYTFGSGTRLTVV.

This clone was detected only once. The chain links TRBV24-1 to TRBJ2-5; 9 nucleotides agree with TRBD1. Trimming removed 7 bases from V and 0 bases from J; junction bases left unmatched: 5. CDR3 size: 15 residues. Per germline, CDR1 KGHDR and CDR2 SFDVKD. The CDR3 DNA is TGTGCCACCAGATTTGACAGGGGGTACCAAGAGACCCAGTACTTC. It encodes CATRFDRGYQETQYF.

V gene TRBV30 combines with J gene TRBJ2-2; D remains ambiguous. The CDR3 is 13 residues long. The ends were cut back, 2 bases at V and 2 bases at J, with 6 bases in the middle. Germline CDR1 and CDR2: GTSNPN and SVGIG (reference sequence). CDR3 sequence reads: CAWSFTNTGELFF. CDR3 nucleotides: TGTGCCTGGAGTTTTACTAACACCGGGGAGCTGTTTTTT.

This rearrangement joins TRBV3-1 (or the pseudogene TRBV3-2) to TRBJ2-3; D perhaps matches TRBD2 (6 bases). CDR1 is LGHDT, CDR2 YNNKEL, per germline (reference sequence). CDR3 length equals 16 residues. Trimming cost V 3 bases and J 1 base, with 14 bases left between them. This CDR3 reads CASSQPGTSRTDTQYF. As DNA, the CDR3 is TGTGCCAGCAGCCAGCCCGGGACTTCACGCACAGATACGCAGTATTTT.

This sequence joins TRBV28 and TRBJ1-2; unclear D gene. This CDR3 spans 15 amino acids. Trimming pared 6 bases from V and 2 bases from J, leaving 16 bases between. Germline values: CDR1 MDHEN, CDR2 SYDVKM. As DNA, the CDR3 is TGTGCCAGCAGGGAGCCAGCCCTCGAGAACTATGGCTACACCTTC. As protein: CASREPALENYGYTF.

The V gene is TRBV6-2 or TRBV6-3, the J gene TRBJ1-5; TRBD1 matches at 7 bases. The CDR3 spans 15 residues. Trimming took 3 bases from V and 3 from J; bases not matched to a gene: 5. Per the germline V gene, CDR1 is MNHEY and CDR2 is SVGEGT. The CDR3 DNA is TGTGCCAGCAGTTATGGGACAGACTACAATCAGCCCCAGCATTTT. It translates to CASSYGTDYNQPQHF.

There are a few counts of this clone. The CDR3 DNA reads TGTGCCAGCAGCTTAGCGCGTGCGAACACCGGGGAGCTGTTTTTT. Its protein product is CASSLARANTGELFF. The chain is built from TRBV7-9 and TRBJ2-2, with D unclear. The CDR3 is 15 residues long. The V and J ends lost 0 bases and 0 bases respectively, with 5 bases between them. CDR1 and CDR2 from the germline V gene are SEHNR and FQNEAQ (reference sequence). The full variable domain, completed using reference TRBV7-9 and TRBJ2-2, is DTGVSQNPRHKITKRGQNVTFRCDPISEHNRLYWYRQTLGQGPEFLTYFQNEAQLEKSRLLSDRFSAERPKGSFSTLEIQRTEQGDSAMYLCASSLARANTGELFFGEGSRLTVL.

This chain uses TRBV30 with TRBJ1-2, with 7 bases identical to TRBD1. The CDR3 sequence is 11 residues long. CDR1 GTSNPN and CDR2 SVGIG come from the germline V gene (reference sequence). J was trimmed by 10 bases and V by 2 bases; bases with no gene match: 4. CDR3 DNA: TGTGCCTGGAGTTTAACAGGGGACTACACCTTC. Encoded protein: CAWSLTGDYTF.

This clone is medium-sized in the sample. This sequence joins TRBV6-4 and TRBJ2-2; 10 nucleotides line up with TRBD2. Germline-derived CDR1 and CDR2 are MRHNA and SNTAGT. J gave up 4 bases and V 4 bases, and 0 bases lay outside the gene matches. There are 14 residues in the CDR3. The CDR3: CASSASGSTGELFF. CDR3 coding DNA: TGTGCCAGCAGTGCTAGCGGGAGCACCGGGGAGCTGTTTTTT.

This chain joins TRBV30 and TRBJ1-6, with 7 nucleotides matching TRBD1. CDR1 is GTSNPN and CDR2 is SVGIG in the germline V gene (reference sequence). V gave up 3 bases and J gave up 5 bases; unmatched junction bases: 7. This CDR3 comprises 15 residues. The CDR3 here is CAWSRQGHDNSPLHF. CDR3 coding DNA: TGTGCCTGGAGCAGACAGGGACACGATAATTCACCCCTCCACTTT.

The V and J genes are TRBV28 and TRBJ1-6; D remains unclear. CDR1 is MDHEN, CDR2 SYDVKM, per germline. The CDR3 extends over 15 amino acids. Trimming removed 7 bases from V and 5 bases from J, with 15 bases in between. CDR3 residues: CASTTLGVDNSPLHF. CDR3 DNA sequence: TGTGCCAGCACCACTTTGGGAGTCGATAATTCACCCCTCCACTTT. The whole variable domain, remainder taken from reference TRBV28 and TRBJ1-6, is DVKVTQSSRYLVKRTGEKVFLECVQDMDHENMFWYRQDPGLGLRLIYFSYDVKMKEKGDIPEGYSVSREKKERFSLILESASTNQTSMYLCASTTLGVDNSPLHFGNGTRLTVT.

The V and J genes are TRBV19 and TRBJ1-5; 7 nucleotides agree with TRBD1. Looked up from germline, CDR1 is LNHDA and CDR2 is SQIVND (reference sequence). This CDR3 has 15 residues. V lost 3 bases and J lost 1; bases outside the gene matches: 3. The CDR3 nucleotides are TGTGCCAGTAGTATTATGGGACAGAGCAATCAGCCCCAGCATTTT. This gives the protein CASSIMGQSNQPQHF.

The chain is built from TRBV5-1 and TRBJ1-1; 8 bases map to TRBD1. The CDR3 contains 14 residues. The V gene's germline CDR1 is SGHRS and CDR2 YFSETQ. The V segment lost 4 bases and the J segment 5 bases; nucleotides outside the gene matches: 7. The CDR3 reads CASSVQGALTEAFF. For the CDR3, the DNA is TGCGCCAGCAGCGTCCAGGGGGCTTTGACTGAAGCTTTCTTT.

The CDR3 reads CASSQVGGFNYGYTF. The DNA of the CDR3 is TGCGCCAGCAGCCAAGTGGGGGGATTTAACTATGGCTACACCTTC. The chain uses TRBV4-3 and TRBJ1-2; TRBD1 is a possible D gene (5 bases). The V and J ends lost 1 base and 1 base respectively, with 10 bases between them. The CDR3 sequence is 15 residues long. Per germline, CDR1 LGHNA and CDR2 YSLEER.

This clone was seen just once. The chain is built from TRBV15 and TRBJ2-1; 9 bases match TRBD1. CDR3 length: 15 amino acids. Trimming cost V 0 bases and J 6 bases; bases outside gene matches: 3. Germline loops: CDR1 LNHNV, CDR2 YYDKDF (reference sequence). CDR3 loop: CATSRDLTGGNEQFF. The CDR3 nucleotides are TGTGCCACCAGCAGAGATCTGACAGGGGGCAATGAGCAGTTCTTC.

This rearrangement joins TRBV11-3 to TRBJ2-2; the D is unclear. V dropped 2 bases and J dropped 1 base, with 2 bases sitting between them. The V gene's germline CDR1 is SGHNT and CDR2 YENEEA. This CDR3 comprises 13 residues. The CDR3 nucleotides read TGTGCCAGCAGCTTACAGAACACCGGGGAGCTGTTTTTT. This translates into CASSLQNTGELFF.

This chain joins TRBV19 and TRBJ2-7; 7 bases match TRBD2. The CDR3 is 14 residues long. J lost 0 bases, V lost 5 bases, and 4 bases had no gene match. Germline V gene sequence: CDR1 LNHDA, CDR2 SQIVND (reference sequence). The CDR3 nucleotides read TGTGCCAGTAGTCCCCTAGCGGCCTCCTACGAGCAGTACTTC. This sequence encodes CASSPLAASYEQYF.

Concerning this clone itself: Distinct nucleotide sequences in the sample also encode this CDR3. The chain recombines TRBV2 with TRBJ2-5, with 10 bases lining up with TRBD1. The CDR3 spans 14 residues. In germline, CDR1 is SNHLY, CDR2 FYNNEI. Losses at the gene ends were 6 bases for V and 1 base for J; bases not matched to a gene: 2. CDR3 nucleotides: TGTGCCAGCAGCCGGGACAGGGGCCAAGAGACCCAGTACTTC. It translates to CASSRDRGQETQYF.

This clone was found a few times. V gene TRBV19 combines with J gene TRBJ2-1, with 10 positions matching TRBD1. V shed 1 base, J shed 7 bases, and the junction held 13 bases outside the gene matches. The CDR3 extends over 18 amino acids. Germline CDR1 is LNHDA and CDR2 is SQIVND (reference sequence). The CDR3 sequence is CASSIVGLTGGFYNEQFF. The CDR3 DNA reads TGTGCCAGTAGTATAGTCGGATTGACAGGGGGCTTTTATAATGAGCAGTTCTTC.